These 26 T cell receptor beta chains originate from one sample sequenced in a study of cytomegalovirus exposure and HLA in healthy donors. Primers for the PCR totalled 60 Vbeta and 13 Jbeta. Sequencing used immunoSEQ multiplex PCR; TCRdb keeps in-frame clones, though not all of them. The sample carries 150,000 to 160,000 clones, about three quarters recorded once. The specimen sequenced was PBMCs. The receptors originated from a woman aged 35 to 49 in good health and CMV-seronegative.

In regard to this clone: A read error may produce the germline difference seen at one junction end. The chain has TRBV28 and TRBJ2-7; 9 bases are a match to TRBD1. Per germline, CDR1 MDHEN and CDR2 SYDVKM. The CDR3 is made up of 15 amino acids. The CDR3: CASSSSGTGTYGQYF. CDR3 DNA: TGTGCCAGCAGTTCCTCCGGGACAGGGACCTACGGGCAGTACTTC.

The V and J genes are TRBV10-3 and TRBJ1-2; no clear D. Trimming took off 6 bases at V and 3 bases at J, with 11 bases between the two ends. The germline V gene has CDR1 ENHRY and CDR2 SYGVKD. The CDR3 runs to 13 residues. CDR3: CAISREGYYGYTF. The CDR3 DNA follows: TGTGCCATCAGCCGTGAGGGATACTATGGCTACACCTTC.

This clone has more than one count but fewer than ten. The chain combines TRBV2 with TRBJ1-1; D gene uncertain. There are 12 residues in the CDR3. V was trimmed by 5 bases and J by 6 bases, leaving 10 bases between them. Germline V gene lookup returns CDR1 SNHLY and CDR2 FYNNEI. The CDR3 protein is CASSFFGSEAFF. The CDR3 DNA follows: TGTGCCAGCAGTTTTTTCGGGTCTGAAGCTTTCTTT.

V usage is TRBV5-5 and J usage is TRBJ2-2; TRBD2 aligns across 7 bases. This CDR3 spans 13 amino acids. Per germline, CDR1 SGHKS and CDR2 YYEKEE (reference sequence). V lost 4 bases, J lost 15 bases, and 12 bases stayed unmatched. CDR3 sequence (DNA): TGTGCCAGCAGCCCTGGGTGGTCCGGGGGGTTGTTTTTT. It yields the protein CASSPGWSGGLFF.

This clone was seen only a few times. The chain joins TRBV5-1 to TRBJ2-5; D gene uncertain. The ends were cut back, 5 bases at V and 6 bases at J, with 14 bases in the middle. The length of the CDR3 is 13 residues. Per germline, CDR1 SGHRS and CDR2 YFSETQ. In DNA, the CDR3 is TGCGCCAGCAGATCCGCCGTGGCAAAGACCCAGTACTTC. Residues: CASRSAVAKTQYF.

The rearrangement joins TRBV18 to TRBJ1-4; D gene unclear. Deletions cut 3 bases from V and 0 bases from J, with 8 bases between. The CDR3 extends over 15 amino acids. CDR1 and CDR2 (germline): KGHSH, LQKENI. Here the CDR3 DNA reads TGTGCCAGCTCACCGTCGGCGGCAACTAATGAAAAACTGTTTTTT. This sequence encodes CASSPSAATNEKLFF.

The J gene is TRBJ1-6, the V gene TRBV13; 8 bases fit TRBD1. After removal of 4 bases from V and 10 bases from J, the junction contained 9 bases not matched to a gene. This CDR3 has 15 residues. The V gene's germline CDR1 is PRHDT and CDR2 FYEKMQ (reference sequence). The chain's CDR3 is CASSSWRQGNSPLHF. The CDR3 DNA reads TGTGCCAGCAGCTCCTGGAGACAGGGGAACTCACCCCTCCACTTT.

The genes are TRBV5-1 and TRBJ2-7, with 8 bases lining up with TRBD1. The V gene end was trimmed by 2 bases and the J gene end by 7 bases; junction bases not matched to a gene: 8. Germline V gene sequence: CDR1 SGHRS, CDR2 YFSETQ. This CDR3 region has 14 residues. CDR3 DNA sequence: TGCGCCAGCAGCTTTACGGACAGGGAAGATGAGCAGTACTTC. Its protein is CASSFTDREDEQYF.

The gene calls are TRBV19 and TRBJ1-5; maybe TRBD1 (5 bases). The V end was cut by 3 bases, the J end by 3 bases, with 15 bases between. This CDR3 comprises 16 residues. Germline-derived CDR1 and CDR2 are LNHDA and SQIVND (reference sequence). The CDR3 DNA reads TGTGCCAGTAGTATGGCGGAAGGGGTCCCCAATCAGCCCCAGCATTTT. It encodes CASSMAEGVPNQPQHF. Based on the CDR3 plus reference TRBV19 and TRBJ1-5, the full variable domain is DGGITQSPKYLFRKEGQNVTLSCEQNLNHDAMYWYRQDPGQGLRLIYYSQIVNDFQKGDIAEGYSVSREKKESFPLTVTSAQKNPTAFYLCASSMAEGVPNQPQHFGDGTRLSIL.

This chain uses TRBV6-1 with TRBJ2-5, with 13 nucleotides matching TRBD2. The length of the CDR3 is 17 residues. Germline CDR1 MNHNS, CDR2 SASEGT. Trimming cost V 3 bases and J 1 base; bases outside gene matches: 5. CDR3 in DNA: TGTGCCAGCAGTGAGGGACTAGCGGGGACTCTCCAAGAGACCCAGTACTTC. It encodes CASSEGLAGTLQETQYF.

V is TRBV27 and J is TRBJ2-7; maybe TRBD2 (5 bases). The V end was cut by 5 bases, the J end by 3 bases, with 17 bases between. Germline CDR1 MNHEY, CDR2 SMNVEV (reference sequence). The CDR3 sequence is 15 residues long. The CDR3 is CASSPTDSPRYEQYF. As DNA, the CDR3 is TGTGCCAGCAGTCCCACGGACTCACCTCGCTACGAGCAGTACTTC.

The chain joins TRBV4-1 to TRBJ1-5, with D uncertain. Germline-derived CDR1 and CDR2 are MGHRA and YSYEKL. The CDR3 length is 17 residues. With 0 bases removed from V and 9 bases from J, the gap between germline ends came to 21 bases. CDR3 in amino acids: CASSQDPRRGRGGPQHF. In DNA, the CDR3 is TGCGCCAGCAGCCAAGATCCACGGCGGGGTCGTGGAGGGCCCCAGCATTTT.

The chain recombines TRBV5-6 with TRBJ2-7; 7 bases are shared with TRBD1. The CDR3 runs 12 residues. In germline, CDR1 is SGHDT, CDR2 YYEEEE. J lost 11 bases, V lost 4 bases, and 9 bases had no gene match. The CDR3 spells CASSPYGTGEYF. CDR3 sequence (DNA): TGTGCCAGCAGCCCTTACGGAACAGGGGAGTACTTC.

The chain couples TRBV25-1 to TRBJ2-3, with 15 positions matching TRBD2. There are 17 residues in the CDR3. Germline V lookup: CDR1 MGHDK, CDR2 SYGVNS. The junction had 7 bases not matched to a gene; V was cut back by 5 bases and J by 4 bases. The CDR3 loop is CASSRTSGGALADTQYF. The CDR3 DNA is TGTGCCAGCAGTCGGACTAGCGGGGGGGCCTTGGCAGATACGCAGTATTTT.

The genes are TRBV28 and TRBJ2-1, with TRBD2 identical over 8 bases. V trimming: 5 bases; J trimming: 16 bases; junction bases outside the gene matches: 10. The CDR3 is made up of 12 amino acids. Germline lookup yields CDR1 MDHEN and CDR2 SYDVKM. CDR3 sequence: CASSSFNSGTFF. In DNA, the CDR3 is TGTGCCAGCAGTAGCTTTAATAGCGGGACCTTCTTC.

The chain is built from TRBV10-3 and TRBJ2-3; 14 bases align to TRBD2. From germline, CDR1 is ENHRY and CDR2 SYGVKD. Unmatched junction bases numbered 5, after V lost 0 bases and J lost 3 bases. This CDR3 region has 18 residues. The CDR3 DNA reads TGTGCCATCAGTGAGTCGATAGGGACTAGCGGGAGAACAGATACGCAGTATTTT. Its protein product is CAISESIGTSGRTDTQYF.

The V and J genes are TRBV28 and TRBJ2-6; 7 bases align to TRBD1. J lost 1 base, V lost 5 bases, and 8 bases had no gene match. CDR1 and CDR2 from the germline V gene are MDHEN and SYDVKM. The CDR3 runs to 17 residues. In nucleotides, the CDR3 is TGTGCCAGCAGTCCGGGACAGACCATTTCTGGGGCCAACGTCCTGACTTTC. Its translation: CASSPGQTISGANVLTF.

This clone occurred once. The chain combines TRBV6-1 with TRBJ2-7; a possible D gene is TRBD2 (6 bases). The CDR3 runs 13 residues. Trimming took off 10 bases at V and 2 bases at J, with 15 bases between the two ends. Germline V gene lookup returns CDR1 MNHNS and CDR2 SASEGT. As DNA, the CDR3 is TGTGCCACCCGGGGAGGAGGGGCCTACGAGCAGTACTTC. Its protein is CATRGGGAYEQYF.

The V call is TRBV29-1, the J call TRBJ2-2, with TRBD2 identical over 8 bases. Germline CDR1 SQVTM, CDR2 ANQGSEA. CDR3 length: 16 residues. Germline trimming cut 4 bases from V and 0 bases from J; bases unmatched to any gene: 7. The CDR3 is CSVVSSGAANTGELFF. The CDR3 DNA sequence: TGCAGCGTTGTTAGTAGCGGGGCAGCGAACACCGGGGAGCTGTTTTTT.

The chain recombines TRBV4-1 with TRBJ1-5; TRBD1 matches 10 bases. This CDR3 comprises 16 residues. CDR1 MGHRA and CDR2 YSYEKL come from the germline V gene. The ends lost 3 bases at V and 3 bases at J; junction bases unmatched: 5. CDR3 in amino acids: CASSQGQGLLNQPQHF. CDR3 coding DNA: TGCGCCAGCAGCCAGGGACAGGGGCTCCTCAATCAGCCCCAGCATTTT.

CDR3 sequence reads: CASSLGSGSSGNTIYF. The DNA of the CDR3 is TGTGCCAGCAGCTTAGGGTCTGGCAGCTCTGGAAACACCATATATTTT. This rearrangement joins TRBV7-6 to TRBJ1-3; D uncertain. The germline V gene encodes CDR1 SGHVS and CDR2 FNYEAQ. The V gene lost 1 base and the J gene lost 0 bases, with 10 bases spanning the gap. The CDR3 covers 16 residues.

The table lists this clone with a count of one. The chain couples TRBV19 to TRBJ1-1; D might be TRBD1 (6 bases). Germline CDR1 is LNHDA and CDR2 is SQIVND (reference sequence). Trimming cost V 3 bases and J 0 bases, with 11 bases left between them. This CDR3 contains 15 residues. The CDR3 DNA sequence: TGTGCCAGTAGTATTCACTGGACAGTGAACACTGAAGCTTTCTTT. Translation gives CASSIHWTVNTEAFF.

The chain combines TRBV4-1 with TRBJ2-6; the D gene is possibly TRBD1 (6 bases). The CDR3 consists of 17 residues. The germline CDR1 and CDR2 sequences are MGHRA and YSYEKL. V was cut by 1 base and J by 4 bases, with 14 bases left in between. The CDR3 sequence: CASSQAQVGAGANVLTF. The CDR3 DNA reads TGCGCCAGCAGCCAAGCCCAGGTGGGGGCAGGGGCCAACGTCCTGACTTTC.

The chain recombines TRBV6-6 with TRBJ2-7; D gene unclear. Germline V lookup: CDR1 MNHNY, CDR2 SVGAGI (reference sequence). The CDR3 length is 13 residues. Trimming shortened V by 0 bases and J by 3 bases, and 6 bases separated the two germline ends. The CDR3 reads CASSYSGSYEQYF. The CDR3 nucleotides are TGTGCCAGCAGTTACTCGGGCAGCTACGAGCAGTACTTC.

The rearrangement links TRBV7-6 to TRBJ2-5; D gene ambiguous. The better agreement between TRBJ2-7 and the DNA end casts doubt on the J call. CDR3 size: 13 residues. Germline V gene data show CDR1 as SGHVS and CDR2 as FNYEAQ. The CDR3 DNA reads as TGTGCCAGCAGCCCCCTCCTAGCCTACGAGCAGTACTTC. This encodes CASSPLLAYEQYF.

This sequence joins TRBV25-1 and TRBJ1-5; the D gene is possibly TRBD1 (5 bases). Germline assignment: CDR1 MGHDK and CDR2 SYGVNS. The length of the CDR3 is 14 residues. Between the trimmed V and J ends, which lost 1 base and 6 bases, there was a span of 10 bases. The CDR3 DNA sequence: TGTGCCAGCAGTGAATTCGGAGGGACTCAGCCCCAGCATTTT. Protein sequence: CASSEFGGTQPQHF.